Reported below is one T cell receptor (beta chain). V gave up 0 bases and J gave up 12 bases; unmatched junction bases: 13. CDR3 length: 15 residues. Germline loops: CDR1 SGHRS, CDR2 YFSETQ. These data originate in a study of blood T cell repertoires in COVID-19. The overall study: T cells, B-cell-depleted T cells, or PBMCs provided the cDNA or gDNA that served as material.

Per the original methods: Amplifying reference gene primers gave estimates of nucleated cell counts. Libraries were prepared by immunoSEQ multiplex PCR; TCRdb keeps only in-frame clonotypes and omits some of them. V and J calls and clone size are given by that table; D and trimming were obtained from the DNA. The table records roughly 75,000 clones, almost 85% of them present only once. Seattle participants joined during active infection and were tracked over time. The material sequenced was peripheral blood. This chain uses TRBV5-1 with TRBJ2-5; 8 nucleotides line up with TRBD2. This receptor was obtained from a man between 50 and 59 years old with COVID-19, enrolled during active disease. Written as DNA, the CDR3 is TGCGCCAGCAGCTTGGGATCGGGACTAGTGACCCGGGAGTACTTC. It yields the protein CASSLGSGLVTREYF. The full variable domain, in which reference TRBV5-1 and TRBJ2-5 provide the parts outside the CDR3, is KAGVTQTPRYLIKTRGQQVTLSCSPISGHRSVSWYQQTPGQGLQFLFEYFSETQRNKGNFPGRFSGRQFSNSRSEMNVSTLELGDSALYLCASSLGSGLVTREYFGPGTRLLVL.